This T cell receptor (beta chain) was recovered during a study of T cell responses to AZD1222 COVID-19 vaccine. For this clone: The antigen is unknown.

Measured with immunoSEQ multiplex PCR; TCRdb has only the in-frame clones, and not every one. Altogether around 73,000 clones are present, about 91% being singletons, with the ten largest covering over 7.5%. Study results and limitations: In all cases, repertoires were sampled only after the peak T cell response. Reportedly, nearly half the spike-specific TCRs target unmutated variant regions. There were vaccine-associated CD4 TCRs across spike, dominant at 160-218 and 743-854.

Second-dose intervals of approximately 4 or approximately 12 weeks were pooled. The CDR3 spans 14 residues. V lost 5 bases to trimming and J lost 7 bases; unmatched junction nucleotides: 7. Germline CDR1 is SGHTA and CDR2 is FQGNSA. The chain employs TRBV7-2 and TRBJ1-5; TRBD1 aligns across 8 bases. This specimen was peripheral blood, taken 28 days after the second AZD1222 dose. The clonotype originates from an adult who received the AZD1222 COVID-19 vaccine. The CDR3 region is CASSINRGEQPQHF. The CDR3 DNA reads as TGTGCCAGCAGCATCAACAGGGGGGAACAGCCCCAGCATTTT.